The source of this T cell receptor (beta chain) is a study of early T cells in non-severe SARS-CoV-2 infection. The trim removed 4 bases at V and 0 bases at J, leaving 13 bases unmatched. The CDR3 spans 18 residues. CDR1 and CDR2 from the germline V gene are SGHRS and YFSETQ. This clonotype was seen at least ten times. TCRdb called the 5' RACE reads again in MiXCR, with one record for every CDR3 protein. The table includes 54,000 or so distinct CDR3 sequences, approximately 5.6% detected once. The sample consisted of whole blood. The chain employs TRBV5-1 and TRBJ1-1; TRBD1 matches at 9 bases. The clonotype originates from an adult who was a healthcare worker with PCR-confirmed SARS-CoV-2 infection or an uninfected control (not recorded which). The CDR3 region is CASSLTGTGILMNTEAFF. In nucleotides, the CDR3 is TGCGCCAGCAGCCTAACCGGGACAGGGATACTAATGAACACTGAAGCTTTCTTT. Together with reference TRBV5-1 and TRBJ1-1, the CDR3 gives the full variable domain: KAGVTQTPRYLIKTRGQQVTLSCSPISGHRSVSWYQQTPGQGLQFLFEYFSETQRNKGNFPGRFSGRQFSNSRSEMNVSTLELGDSALYLCASSLTGTGILMNTEAFFGQGTRLTVV.